This T cell receptor (beta chain) was sequenced in a study of blood T cells in healthy people across ages (dated by TCRdb to about 2015). Broadly, across the study: Template switching captured roughly one uniquely barcoded TCR beta cDNA molecule per two T cells in model experiments. The donors were split into four age groups: young (average 16 years), middle-aged (nearly 40), aged (62) and long-lived (roughly 88). Age-related changes in TCR beta repertoire diversity were measured in the study by deep sequencing normalized with unique cDNA molecular identifiers. For two donors (one aged 18 to 30 and one aged 80 or older), the study analyzed two additional independent replicas of 1 million unique cDNA reads from the same blood draw.

The donors were 40 or so Caucasian individuals from Russia, aged roughly 6 to 95 years, who were systemically healthy. Roughly 10 milliliters of peripheral blood were collected from each donor into EDTA-treated Vacutainer tubes. Ficoll-Paque density-gradient centrifugation was used to isolate PBMCs, with at least 6 million per sample. Trizol reagent was used to extract total RNA from PBMCs, with at least 5 micrograms per sample. The percentages of naive CD45RAhigh/CD27high T cells were determined by flow cytometry on a PBMC aliquot from every donor. A note on this clonotype: No cognate antigen has been identified for it. Qualities for individual bases were not recorded, and no much larger clone is one base off.

Here is what the overall study found, with its caveats: Donor CMV infection status was unknown, potentially confounding age-related changes in expanded clonotypes. Compared with the aged group, the long-lived group had more naive CD4+ T cells, fewer expanded clones and increased TCR diversity, a pattern suggesting age selection. Since profiling was done on bulk unsorted PBMCs, naive and antigen-experienced compartments could not be conclusively compared. Observed TCR beta diversity per million T cells fell roughly linearly with age, and a significant reduction was already apparent by age roughly 40. There was a strong correlation between observed TCR beta diversity and the percentage of naive T cells measured by flow cytometry. Estimates of total diversity based on one million sequenced T cells were regarded as lower bounds and as underestimates.

The CDR3 spans 15 residues, from the cysteine through the phenylalanine. The read is trimmed to its CDR3 DNA, 45 bases read in frame from base 1. For CDR1 and CDR2, the germline V gene (reference sequence) lists LGHDT and YNNKEL. Here V drops 4 bases and J drops 4 bases, and the junction holds 5 bases not matched to any gene. Libraries were prepared through 5' RACE. Instrument used: Illumina HiSeq 2500. The second PCR ran for about 6 to 11 cycles and used a J-beta primer mix along with a sample-barcoded 5' primer. Each TCR beta cDNA molecule received a unique molecular identifier from a template-switch 5' adaptor carrying 12 random nucleotides. Each sample yielded at least 3 million CDR3-containing paired-end reads. The Mint cDNA synthesis kit, primed by a TRBC-specific oligonucleotide, was used to synthesize first-strand cDNA from all RNA. After uracil-DNA glycosylase treatment, a first 18-cycle PCR used universal primers M1SS and BC2_uni_R on all cDNA. The study's processing was this. Each sample was normalized by randomly selecting 1 million high-quality reads, each carrying a distinct molecular identifier. Instead of being binned into consensus sequences, reads with shared molecular identifiers were discarded. MiTCR, with a Q25 quality threshold and the strictest error-elimination algorithm, was used for CDR3 identification, clonotype clustering and error correction. Lower-bound total TCR beta diversity was estimated with a nonparametric unseen species model using Euler transformation. In-frame beta chains were kept once TCRdb had trimmed the public reads at Q25 with fastp and called clones with MiXCR. Rows with one shared CDR3 protein collapse into an entry with the most common genes and DNA. In this record, the V and J calls reflect TCRdb's handling and not the investigators' own analysis. The sample contains 780,000 or so distinct CDR3 sequences, about 25% of them found a single time. Together, the top ten hold under 4.5% of the sample.

In addition, the sample was reused for a study of T cells of mothers and their children. The second study, in turn, reports: Nine systemically healthy Caucasian individuals, comprising three mothers and their six children, were included as donors. cDNA synthesis used all of the extracted RNA, with approximately 1.4 ug of RNA in each 15 ul reaction. In the second PCR, the M1S primer added sample barcodes and 2-4 random nucleotides. Over 8 million TCR beta CDR3 reads came from each mother, compared with approximately 2.8 million reads from each child. In both related and unrelated pairs, thymic selection shapes the output of TCR recombination in a similar way, with inherited differences having only a minor effect. Normalized repertoire overlap was always found to be slightly, but never significantly, higher in related mother-child pairs than in unrelated mother-child pairs. No persistent microchimeric T cell clones were detected, at a sensitivity of approximately 90 clones per million clonotypes. In the study, deep NGS was used to compare the TCR beta repertoires of mothers and children, and features distinguishing related mother-child pairs from unrelated individuals were sought. On average, the children were roughly 11 +/- 4 years old, while the mothers were 40 +/- 4 years old. After adapter ligation was performed with NEBNext reagents, the libraries were sequenced on an Illumina HiSeq 2000 with 100+100 nt paired-end reads. To prevent cross-contamination, the mother and child libraries were prepared one month apart and sequenced in separate runs. For each donor, between about 450,000 and 2,300,000 distinct TCR beta clonotypes were identified. Naive TCR beta clonotypes were estimated from low-frequency clonotypes matched to each donor's FACS-determined naive share, without sorting.

The sequenced material came from blood. The receptor was derived from a boy younger than 18 in good health. Recombination connected TRBV3-1 to TRBJ1-5; 9 bases in the middle match TRBD1. The sequence in DNA is TGTGCCAGCAGCCGAGAACAGGGGGCGAATCAGCCCCAGCATTTT. It specifies CASSREQGANQPQHF.